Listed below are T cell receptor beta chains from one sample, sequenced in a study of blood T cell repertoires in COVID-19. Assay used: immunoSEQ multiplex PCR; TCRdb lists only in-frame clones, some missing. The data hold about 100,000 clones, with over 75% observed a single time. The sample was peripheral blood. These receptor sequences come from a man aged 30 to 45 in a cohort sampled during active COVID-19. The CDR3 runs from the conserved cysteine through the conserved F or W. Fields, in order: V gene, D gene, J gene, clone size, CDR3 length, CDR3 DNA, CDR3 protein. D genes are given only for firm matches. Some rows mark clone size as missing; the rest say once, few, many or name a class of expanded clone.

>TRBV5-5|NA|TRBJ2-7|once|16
TGTGCCAGCAGTTCGAGTGCGGGACTGAGCTCCTACGAGCAGTACTTC
CASSSSAGLSSYEQYF
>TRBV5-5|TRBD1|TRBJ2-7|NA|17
TGTGCCAGCACCCGGACCCCCCCCGGACAGGGGGCCTACGAGCAGTACTTC
CASTRTPPGQGAYEQYF
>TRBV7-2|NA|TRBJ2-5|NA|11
TGTGCCAGCAGCTCCCGAGAGACCCAGTACTTC
CASSSRETQYF
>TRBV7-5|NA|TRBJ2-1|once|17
TGTGTCAGAAGCTTAAGGGGATGCCGGGGGAAGAAGGATGAGCAGTTCTTC
CVRSLRGCRGKKDEQFF
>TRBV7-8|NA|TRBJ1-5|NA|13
TGTGCCAGCAGCTTAGTAGGACAGCAGCCCCAGCATTTT
CASSLVGQQPQHF
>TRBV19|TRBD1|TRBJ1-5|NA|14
TGTGCCAGTGCTGGACAGGGAGGCAATCAGCCCCAGCATTTT
CASAGQGGNQPQHF
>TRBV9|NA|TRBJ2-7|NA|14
TGTGCCAGCAGCCCCCGGACAAATTCCTACGAGCAGTACTTC
CASSPRTNSYEQYF
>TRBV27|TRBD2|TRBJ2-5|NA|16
TGTGCCAGCAGTCCCCGGGGACTAGCGGGGGCAGAGACCCAGTACTTC
CASSPRGLAGAETQYF
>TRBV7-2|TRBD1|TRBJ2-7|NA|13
TGTGCCAGCAGCTTTTGGGACAGCTACGAGCAGTACTTC
CASSFWDSYEQYF
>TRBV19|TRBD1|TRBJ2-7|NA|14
TGTGCCAGTAGAGGGACAGGGGTCTCCTACGAGCAGTACTTC
CASRGTGVSYEQYF
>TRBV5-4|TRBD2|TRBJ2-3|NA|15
TGTGCCAGCAGCTTGATGGGACTAGCGGCAGATACGCAGTATTTT
CASSLMGLAADTQYF
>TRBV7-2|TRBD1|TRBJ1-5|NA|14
TGTGCCAGCAGCTTAGTGGAGGGGGCTGGGCCCCAGCATTTT
CASSLVEGAGPQHF
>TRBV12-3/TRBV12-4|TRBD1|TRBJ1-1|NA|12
TGTGCCAGCAGTTTGGGACAGGGGGAAGCTTTCTTT
CASSLGQGEAFF
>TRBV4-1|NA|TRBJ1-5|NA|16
TGCGCCAGCAGCCAAGATTTACCCGGGGGCAATCAGCCCCAGCATTTT
CASSQDLPGGNQPQHF
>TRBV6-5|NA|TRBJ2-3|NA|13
TGTGCCAGCAGGCGGGACCTCACAGATACGCAGTATTTT
CASRRDLTDTQYF
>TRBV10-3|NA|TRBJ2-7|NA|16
TGTGCCATCAGTGAGTCGAATCACCGGGGGAGCGACGAGCAGTACTTC
CAISESNHRGSDEQYF
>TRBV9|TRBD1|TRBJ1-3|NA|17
TGCGCCAGCGGCCCCGGGACAGGGGTAAAGTTTGGAAACACCATATATTTT
CASGPGTGVKFGNTIYF
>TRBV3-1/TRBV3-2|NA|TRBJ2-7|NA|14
TGTGCCAGCAGCCAAGATCACAGCTCCTACGAGCAGTACTTC
CASSQDHSSYEQYF
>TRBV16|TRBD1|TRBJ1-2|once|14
TGTGCCAGCAGCCAAGGGACAGGCTTCTATGGCTACACCTTC
CASSQGTGFYGYTF
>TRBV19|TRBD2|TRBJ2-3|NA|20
TGTGCCAGTAGCTATAGGGGTCTAGCGGGGGCCACGAGGGGCACAGATACGCAGTATTTT
CASSYRGLAGATRGTDTQYF
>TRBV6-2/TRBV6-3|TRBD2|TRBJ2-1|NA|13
TGTGCCAGCAGCCCCCGTGGGGGGGGTGAGCAGTTCTTC
CASSPRGGGEQFF
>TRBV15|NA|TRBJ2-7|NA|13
TGTGCCACCAGCAGAGGGGGGCCTTCCGAGCAGTACTTC
CATSRGGPSEQYF
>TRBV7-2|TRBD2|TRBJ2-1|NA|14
TGTGCCAGCAGCCTCGCTAGCGGGGTCAATGAGCAGTTCTTC
CASSLASGVNEQFF
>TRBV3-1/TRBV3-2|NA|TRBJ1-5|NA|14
TGTGCCAGCAGCCAAGATGACAGATATCAGCCCCAGCATTTT
CASSQDDRYQPQHF
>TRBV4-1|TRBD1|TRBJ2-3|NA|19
TGCGCCAGCAGCCGAACCCTAACCGGGACAGGGTCGAGGACAGATACGCAGTATTTT
CASSRTLTGTGSRTDTQYF
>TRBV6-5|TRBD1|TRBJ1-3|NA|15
TGTGCCAGCAGCCAGGGGGTAAAGGCTGGAAACACCATATATTTT
CASSQGVKAGNTIYF
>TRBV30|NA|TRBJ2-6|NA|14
TGTGCCTGGAGTACTTACTCTGGGGCCAACGTCCTGACTTTC
CAWSTYSGANVLTF
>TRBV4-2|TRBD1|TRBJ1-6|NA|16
TGTGCCAGCAGCCACCCAATGGGACAGTCTAATTCACCCCTCCACTTT
CASSHPMGQSNSPLHF
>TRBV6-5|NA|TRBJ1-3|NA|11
TGTGCCAGCACCAGGGGAAACACCATATATTTT
CASTRGNTIYF
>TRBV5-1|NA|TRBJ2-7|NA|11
TGCGCCAGCACATCAAGGGGTGAGCAGTACTTC
CASTSRGEQYF
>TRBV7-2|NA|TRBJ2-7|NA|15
TGTGCCAGCACGGTAGACAGCGCGAGCTCCTACGAGCAGTACTTC
CASTVDSASSYEQYF
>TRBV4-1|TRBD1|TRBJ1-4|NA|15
TGCGCCAGCAGCCTGCCCAGGGGGACTGAAGAAAAACTGTTTTTT
CASSLPRGTEEKLFF
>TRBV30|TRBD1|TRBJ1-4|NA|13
TGTGCCTGGGACAGGGGGGGGAATGAAAAACTGTTTTTT
CAWDRGGNEKLFF
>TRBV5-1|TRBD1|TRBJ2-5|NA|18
TGCGCCAGCAGGGATGGGACAGGGGGCCTAGGGTACCAAGAGACCCAGTACTTC
CASRDGTGGLGYQETQYF
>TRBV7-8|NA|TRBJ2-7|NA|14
TGTGCCAGCAGCTTACTGCGGTCTCTCTACGAGCAGTACTTC
CASSLLRSLYEQYF
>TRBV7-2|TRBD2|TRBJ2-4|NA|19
TGTGCCAGCAGCTGGAGGGGACTAGCGGGGGGGCCGCGTTGGAACATTCAGTACTTC
CASSWRGLAGGPRWNIQYF
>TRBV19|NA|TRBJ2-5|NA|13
TGTGCCAGTAGTGCACAGGGTTTGGAGACCCAGTACTTC
CASSAQGLETQYF
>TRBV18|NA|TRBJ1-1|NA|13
TGTGCCAGCTCACCACCGTCGAGGACTGAAGCTTTCTTT
CASSPPSRTEAFF
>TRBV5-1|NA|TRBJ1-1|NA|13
TGCGCCAGCAGCCCGACAGGGAACACTGAAGCTTTCTTT
CASSPTGNTEAFF
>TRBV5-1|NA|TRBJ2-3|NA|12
TGCGCCAGCAGCCTTAGGGGCCCCCTTCAGTATTTT
CASSLRGPLQYF
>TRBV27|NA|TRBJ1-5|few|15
TGTGCCAGCAGTTTTGGGTCGGAGCGAAATCAGCCCCAGCATTTT
CASSFGSERNQPQHF
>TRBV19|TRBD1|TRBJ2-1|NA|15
TGTGCCAGTAGTATTCAGGGACAGAGATTCGATGAGCAGTTCTTC
CASSIQGQRFDEQFF
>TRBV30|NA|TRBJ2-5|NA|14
TGTGCCTGGAGGGGGCCAGCGGAAGGGGGGACCCAGTACTTC
CAWRGPAEGGTQYF
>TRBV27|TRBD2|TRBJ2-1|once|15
TGTGCCAGCAGTCCTAGCGGGGGGGCCTTCAATGAGCAGTTCTTC
CASSPSGGAFNEQFF
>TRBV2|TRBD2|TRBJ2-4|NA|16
TGTGCCAGCAGTGAACTAGCGGGGGGGACTAAAAACATTCAGTACTTC
CASSELAGGTKNIQYF
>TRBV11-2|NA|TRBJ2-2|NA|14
TGTGCCAGCAGCAGTACCCGGGGGACCGGGGAGCTGTTTTTT
CASSSTRGTGELFF
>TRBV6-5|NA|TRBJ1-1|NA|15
TGTGCCAGCAGTTACTGGCGGGGGATGAACACTGAAGCTTTCTTT
CASSYWRGMNTEAFF
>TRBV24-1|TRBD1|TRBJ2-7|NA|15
TGTGCCACCAGTGATACCCGGGACAGGGGCTACGAGCAGTACTTC
CATSDTRDRGYEQYF